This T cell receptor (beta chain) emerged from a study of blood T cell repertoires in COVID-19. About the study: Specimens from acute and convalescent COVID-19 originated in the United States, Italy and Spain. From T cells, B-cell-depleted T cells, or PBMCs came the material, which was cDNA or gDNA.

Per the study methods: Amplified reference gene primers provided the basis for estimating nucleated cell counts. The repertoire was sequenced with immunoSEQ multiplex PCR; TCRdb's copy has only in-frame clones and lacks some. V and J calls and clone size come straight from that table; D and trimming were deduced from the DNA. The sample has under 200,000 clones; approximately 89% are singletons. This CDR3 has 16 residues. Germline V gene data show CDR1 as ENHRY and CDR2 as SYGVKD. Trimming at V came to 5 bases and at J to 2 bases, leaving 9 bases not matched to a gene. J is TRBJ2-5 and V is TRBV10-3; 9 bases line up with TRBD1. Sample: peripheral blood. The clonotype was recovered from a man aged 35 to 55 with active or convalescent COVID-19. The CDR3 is CAISPGTGTPQETQYF. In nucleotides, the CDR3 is TGTGCCATCAGTCCCGGGACAGGGACCCCACAAGAGACCCAGTACTTC.